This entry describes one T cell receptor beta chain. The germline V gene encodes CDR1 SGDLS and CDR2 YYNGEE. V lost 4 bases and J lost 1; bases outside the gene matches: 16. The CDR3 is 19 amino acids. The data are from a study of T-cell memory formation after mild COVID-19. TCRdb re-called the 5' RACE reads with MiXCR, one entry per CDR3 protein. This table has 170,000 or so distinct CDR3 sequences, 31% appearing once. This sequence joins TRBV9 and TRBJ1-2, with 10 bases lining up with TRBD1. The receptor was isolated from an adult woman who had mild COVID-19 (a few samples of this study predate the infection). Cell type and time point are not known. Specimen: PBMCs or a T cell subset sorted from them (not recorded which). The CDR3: CASSTRRGDRGVVNYGYTF. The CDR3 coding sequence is TGTGCCAGCAGCACCCGGAGAGGGGACAGGGGAGTTGTTAACTATGGCTACACCTTC. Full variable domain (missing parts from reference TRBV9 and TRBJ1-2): DSGVTQTPKHLITATGQRVTLRCSPRSGDLSVYWYQQSLDQGLQFLIQYYNGEERAKGNILERFSAQQFPDLHSELNLSSLELGDSALYFCASSTRRGDRGVVNYGYTFGSGTRLTVV.